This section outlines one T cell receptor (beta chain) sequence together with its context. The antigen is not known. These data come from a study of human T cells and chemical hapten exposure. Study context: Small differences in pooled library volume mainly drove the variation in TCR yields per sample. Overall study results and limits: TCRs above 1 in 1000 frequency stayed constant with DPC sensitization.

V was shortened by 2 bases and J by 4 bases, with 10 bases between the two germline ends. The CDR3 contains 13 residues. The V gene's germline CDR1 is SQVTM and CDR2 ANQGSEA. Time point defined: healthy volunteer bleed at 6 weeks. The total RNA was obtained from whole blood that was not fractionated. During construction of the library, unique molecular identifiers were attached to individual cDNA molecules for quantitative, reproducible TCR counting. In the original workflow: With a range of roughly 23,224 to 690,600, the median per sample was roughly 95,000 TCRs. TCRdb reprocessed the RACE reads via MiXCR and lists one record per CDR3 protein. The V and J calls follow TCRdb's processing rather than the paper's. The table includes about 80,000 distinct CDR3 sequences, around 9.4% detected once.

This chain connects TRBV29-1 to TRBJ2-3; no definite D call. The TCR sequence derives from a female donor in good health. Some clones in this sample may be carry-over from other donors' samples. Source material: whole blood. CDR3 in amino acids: CSVELIGPDTQYF. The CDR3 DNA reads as TGCAGCGTTGAACTGATAGGCCCAGATACGCAGTATTTT.